Described below is a single TCR beta chain sequence and its context. The source of the sample is a study of OX40 agonist ivuxolimab in advanced cancers. This CDR3 has 17 residues. Between the trimmed V and J ends, which lost 1 base and 0 bases, there was a span of 14 bases. The germline V gene has CDR1 SGHNT and CDR2 YYREEE (reference sequence). The assay was immunoSEQ multiplex PCR, and TCRdb's table has in-frame clones only and misses some. This sample has some 55,000 clones, with more than 70% found just once. The chain carries TRBV5-4 and TRBJ1-3; D gene uncertain. This material consisted of CD4+ or CD8+ T cells sorted from blood, taken in a trial of the OX40 agonist ivuxolimab. This clonotype was sampled from an adult with an advanced solid tumor such as melanoma, head and neck, liver or kidney cancer. The CDR3 sequence: CASSLRGAPSSGNTIYF. CDR3 nucleotide sequence: TGTGCCAGCAGCTTGAGAGGCGCCCCCTCCTCTGGAAACACCATATATTTT.